Presented here are 8 T cell receptor beta chains from one specimen sequenced in a study of radiation and T cells in renal cell carcinoma. Noted time point: blood 2 weeks post-SBRT. Treatment in this sample: 15 Gy SBRT to primary tumor, nephrectomy 4 weeks later. Profiling relied on immunoSEQ multiplex PCR, and the TCRdb table lists in-frame clones only, not all of them. The sample includes about 120,000 clones, around 80% of them seen just once. The sequences come from blood, collected from a patient whose treatment included radiotherapy and nephrectomy. The receptors were gathered from a middle-aged man with renal cell carcinoma.

The chain joins TRBV29-1 to TRBJ2-5, with 7 bases that match TRBD1. Germline V CDR1 and CDR2: SQVTM, ANQGSEA. CDR3 length equals 13 residues. V shed 6 bases and J 0 bases; nucleotides not matched to a gene: 4. The DNA of the CDR3 is TGCAGCGTGAAGGGACAGTACCAAGAGACCCAGTACTTC. This translates into CSVKGQYQETQYF.

The V gene is TRBV2, the J gene TRBJ2-5; TRBD2 might be the D (7 bases). The germline V gene encodes CDR1 SNHLY and CDR2 FYNNEI. V lost 3 bases, J lost 5 bases, and 13 bases lay in between. The CDR3 is 14 residues long. Written as DNA, the CDR3 is TGTGCCAGCAGTGATCGGGGGGCAGGGGAGACCCAGTACTTC. Protein product: CASSDRGAGETQYF.

This chain uses TRBV5-1 with TRBJ2-6; maybe TRBD2 (5 bases). The CDR3 has 17 residues. Trimming took 0 bases from V and 0 from J, leaving 10 bases between them. Germline lookup yields CDR1 SGHRS and CDR2 YFSETQ. The CDR3 is CASSLEFGGSGANVLTF. The CDR3 nucleotides read TGCGCCAGCAGCTTGGAATTTGGAGGCTCTGGGGCCAACGTCCTGACTTTC.

This clone has just a few counts. The chain recombines TRBV20-1 with TRBJ1-1, with D unresolved. CDR1 is DFQATT, CDR2 SNEGSKA, per germline (reference sequence). CDR3 length equals 9 residues. V was pared by 1 base and J by 13 bases, with 7 bases between. Here the CDR3 DNA reads TGCAGTGCTAGAGGACGTGTTTTCTTT. This gives the protein CSARGRVFF.

The chain carries TRBV4-1 and TRBJ2-1, with 10 bases identical to TRBD2. The CDR3 contains 14 residues. The ends lost 1 base at V and 7 bases at J; junction bases unmatched: 1. Germline-derived CDR1 and CDR2 are MGHRA and YSYEKL. This CDR3 reads CASSQASGGNEQFF. The CDR3 nucleotides are TGCGCCAGCAGCCAAGCTAGCGGGGGAAATGAGCAGTTCTTC.

The chain is built from TRBV6-5 and TRBJ1-5; the match to TRBD1 covers 8 bases. V gave up 2 bases and J gave up 3 bases; unmatched junction bases: 6. The CDR3 is 16 amino acids. Germline CDR1 and CDR2: MNHEY and SVGAGI. CDR3 residues: CASSYARGLPNQPQHF. CDR3 nucleotide sequence: TGTGCCAGCAGTTACGCCAGGGGGCTCCCCAATCAGCCCCAGCATTTT.

This chain uses TRBV5-6 with TRBJ1-5; 12 nucleotides align to TRBD1. Per the germline V gene, CDR1 is SGHDT and CDR2 is YYEEEE. With 3 bases clipped from V and 5 bases from J, the junction kept 3 bases outside the gene matches. The CDR3 loop spans 15 amino acids. The CDR3 coding sequence is TGTGCCAGCAGCTCCGGGACAGGGGGCTATCAGCCCCAGCATTTT. Its translation: CASSSGTGGYQPQHF.

The V and J genes are TRBV28 and TRBJ1-2; 9 bases agree with TRBD1. This CDR3 comprises 16 residues. V lost 6 bases to trimming and J lost 7 bases; unmatched junction nucleotides: 15. Germline values: CDR1 MDHEN, CDR2 SYDVKM. The CDR3 sequence is CASSRLPGQGFSGYTF. CDR3 DNA: TGTGCCAGCAGCCGACTCCCGGGACAGGGTTTTTCTGGCTACACCTTC.